This T cell receptor (beta chain) was sequenced in a study of preoperative IRX-2 immunotherapy in early breast cancer. The V gene's germline CDR1 is MNHGY and CDR2 SAAAGT. CDR3 size: 13 residues. Trimming cost V 2 bases and J 1 base, with 5 bases left between them. Clones were read by immunoSEQ multiplex PCR, and TCRdb kept only the in-frame ones, dropping some. The table shows approximately 2,700 clones, with more than 65% occurring only once. Treatment described: preoperative locoregional IRX-2 cytokine immunotherapy. Preoperative locoregional IRX-2 cytokine immunotherapy was tested in the phase Ib source study.

V gene TRBV6-8 combines with J gene TRBJ1-1; D unresolved. The sequencing here drew on tumor tissue, taken after IRX-2 immunotherapy. This receptor was taken from a human donor with breast cancer. Written as DNA, the CDR3 is TGTGCCAGCAGTTACCCGGGGAACACTGAAGCTTTCTTT. Protein: CASSYPGNTEAFF.